This T cell receptor (beta chain) comes out of a study of low-dose radiotherapy and immunotherapy resistance in tumors. The V gene's germline CDR1 is LNHDA and CDR2 SQIVND (reference sequence). V was shortened by 1 base and J by 3 bases, with 5 bases between the two germline ends. This CDR3 is 13 amino acids long. This clonotype was recorded at least ten times. Alpha- and beta-chain coverage of first-strand cDNA came from TRAV- and TRBV-specific primers. For amplifying TCRs, the PCR ran for approximately 21 cycles with Phusion, which was used together with a constant-region primer and the adapter on the V primers. MiXCR, applied by TCRdb to the reads, yields one record per CDR3 protein. This table holds 60,000 or so distinct CDR3 sequences, around 23% found once. Time point of the sample: after trial treatment. The treatment denotes: LDRT plus nivolumab, ipilimumab, low-dose cyclophosphamide and aspirin (RACIN trial).

The chain couples TRBV19 to TRBJ2-3; possibly TRBD2 for D (5 bases). This clonotype was sampled from a male donor with prostate cancer. The material sequenced was PBMCs, taken after low-dose radiotherapy plus immunotherapy. The CDR3 spells CASSIGGTDTQYF. The CDR3 DNA is TGTGCCAGTAGTATAGGCGGGACAGATACGCAGTATTTT.